Detailed here is one TCR beta chain. The data belong to a study of identical twins. All of the donors were Caucasians in good health. From germline, CDR1 is LNHDA and CDR2 SQIVND (reference sequence). This CDR3 comprises 13 residues. V was trimmed by 0 bases and J by 7 bases, leaving 7 bases between them. A template switching step contributed a universal primer site, while unique molecular identifiers were present in the cDNA. Via MiXCR, TCRdb re-called the 5' RACE reads, giving one row per CDR3 protein. The sample records just under 650,000 distinct CDR3 sequences, just over 7% being singletons. The data were also submitted as part of a second study, on yellow fever vaccine responses in identical twins. This second study says: Reportedly, twins' vaccine T cell responses looked partly convergent and partly personalized.

This clonotype originated in a woman younger than 35 in good health. The rearrangement links TRBV19 to TRBJ1-5; D call uncertain. Sequenced material: PBMCs. CDR3 bases: TGTGCCAGTAGTATAGAGAGGATGCAGCCCCAGCATTTT. Translated, it gives CASSIERMQPQHF.